This T cell receptor (beta chain) comes out of a study of blood T cell repertoires in COVID-19. In the authors' workflow: Estimates of nucleated cell counts were drawn from the amplification of reference gene primers. Using immunoSEQ multiplex PCR, the repertoire was profiled, and TCRdb retains in-frame clones only, with some absent. The V and J calls and the clone size are those of that table, but D and trimming were determined from the DNA. The sample consists of roughly 270,000 clones, almost 85% of them appearing once. The CDR3 consists of 13 residues. Germline V gives CDR1 SQVTM, CDR2 ANQGSEA. Trimming pared 7 bases from V and 2 bases from J, leaving 12 bases between. This clone was counted between two and nine times.

The rearrangement links TRBV29-1 to TRBJ1-5; TRBD1 might be the D (5 bases). Sequencing was performed on peripheral blood. This clonotype originated in a man aged 50 to 59 with active or convalescent COVID-19. The CDR3 is CSAAEQGNQPQHF. In nucleotides, the CDR3 is TGCAGCGCGGCTGAACAGGGCAATCAGCCCCAGCATTTT.